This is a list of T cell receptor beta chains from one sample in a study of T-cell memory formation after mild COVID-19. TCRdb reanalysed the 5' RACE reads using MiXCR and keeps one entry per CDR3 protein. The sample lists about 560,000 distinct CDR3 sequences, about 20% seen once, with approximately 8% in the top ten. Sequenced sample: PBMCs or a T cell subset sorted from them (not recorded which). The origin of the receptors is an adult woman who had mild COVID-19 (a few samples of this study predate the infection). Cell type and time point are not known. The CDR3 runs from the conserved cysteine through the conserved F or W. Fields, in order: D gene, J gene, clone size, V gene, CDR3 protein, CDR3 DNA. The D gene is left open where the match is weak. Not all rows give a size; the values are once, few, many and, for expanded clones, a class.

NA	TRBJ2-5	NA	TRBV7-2	CASSLAGNIEETQYF	TGTGCCAGCAGCTTAGCGGGAAACATCGAGGAGACCCAGTACTTC
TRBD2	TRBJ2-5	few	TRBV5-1	CASSLAGTSGETQYF	TGCGCCAGCAGCTTGGCCGGGACTAGCGGGGAGACCCAGTACTTC
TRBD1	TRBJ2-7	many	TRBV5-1	CASSAGQGYEQYF	TGTGCCAGCAGCGCGGGACAGGGTTACGAGCAGTACTTC
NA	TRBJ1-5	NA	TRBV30	CAPMGTYHQPQHF	TGTGCGCCTATGGGGACATATCATCAGCCCCAGCATTTT
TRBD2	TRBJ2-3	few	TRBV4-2	CASSQDGASGSTDTQYF	TGTGCCAGCAGCCAAGATGGGGCTAGCGGGAGCACAGATACGCAGTATTTT
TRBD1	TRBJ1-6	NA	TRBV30	CAWSAAGTGGKFSPLHF	TGTGCCTGGAGTGCCGCCGGGACAGGGGGCAAGTTTTCACCCCTCCACTTT
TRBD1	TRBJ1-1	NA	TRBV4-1	CASSLFGDRVNTEAFF	TGCGCCAGCAGCTTATTCGGGGACAGGGTGAACACTGAAGCTTTCTTT
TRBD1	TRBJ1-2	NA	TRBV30	CAWGPYTGVNGYTF	TGTGCCTGGGGACCGTATACAGGGGTAAATGGCTACACCTTC
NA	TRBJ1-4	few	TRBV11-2	CASSLDAGIDEKLFF	TGTGCCAGCAGCTTAGATGCGGGGATCGATGAAAAACTGTTTTTT
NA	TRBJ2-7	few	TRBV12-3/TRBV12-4	CASRSQRSSYEQYF	TGTGCCAGCAGGTCCCAGCGGAGCTCCTACGAGCAGTACTTC
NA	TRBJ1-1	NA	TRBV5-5	CASSRGTGGNTEAFF	TGTGCCAGCAGCCGTGGGACCGGGGGTAACACTGAAGCTTTCTTT
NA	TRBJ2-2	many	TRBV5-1	CASSSTRSGVLGISNTGELFF	TGCGCCAGCAGCTCGACACGTTCGGGGGTATTGGGTATCTCGAACACCGGGGAGCTGTTTTTT
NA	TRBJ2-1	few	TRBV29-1	CSVVPEVNEQFF	TGCAGCGTTGTGCCGGAAGTCAATGAGCAGTTCTTC
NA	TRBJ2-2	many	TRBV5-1	CASSLEGRGTGELFF	TGCGCCAGCAGCTTGGAGGGCCGGGGAACGGGGGAGCTGTTTTTT
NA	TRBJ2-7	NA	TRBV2	CASTERVGRRGGGEQYF	TGTGCCAGCACTGAAAGGGTAGGGCGCAGAGGTGGAGGAGAGCAGTACTTC
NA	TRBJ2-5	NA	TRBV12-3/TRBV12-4	CASTLGPGNHETQYF	TGTGCCAGCACTTTGGGACCAGGGAACCACGAGACCCAGTACTTC
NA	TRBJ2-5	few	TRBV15	CATKTEETQYF	TGTGCCACCAAGACCGAAGAGACCCAGTACTTC
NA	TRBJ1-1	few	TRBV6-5	CASSHGRFGGGGTEAFF	TGTGCCAGCAGCCACGGCAGATTCGGGGGGGGAGGCACTGAAGCTTTCTTT
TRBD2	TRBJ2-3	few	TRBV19	CASSITSADTQYF	TGTGCCAGTAGTATAACTAGCGCGGATACGCAGTATTTT
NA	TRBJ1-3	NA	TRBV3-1	CASSQDGDSGNTIYF	TGTGCCAGCAGCCAAGACGGAGACTCTGGAAACACCATATATTTT
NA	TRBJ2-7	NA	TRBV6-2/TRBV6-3	CASSYPNYEQYF	TGTGCCAGCAGTTACCCCAACTACGAGCAGTACTTC
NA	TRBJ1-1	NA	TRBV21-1	CASTIAIQGAWVFAEAFF	TGTGCCAGCACCATCGCAATACAGGGGGCTTGGGTTTTCGCTGAAGCTTTCTTT
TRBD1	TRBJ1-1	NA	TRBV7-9	CASSRMTGREAFF	TGTGCCAGCAGCCGAATGACAGGGAGGGAAGCTTTCTTT
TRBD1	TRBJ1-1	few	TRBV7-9	CASSLGQGAETTEAFF	TGTGCCAGCAGCTTGGGGCAGGGGGCGGAGACGACTGAAGCTTTCTTT
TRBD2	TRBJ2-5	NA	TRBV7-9	CASSLGGAGLAGQSQYF	TGTGCCAGCAGCTTAGGAGGTGCCGGACTAGCGGGACAATCCCAGTACTTC
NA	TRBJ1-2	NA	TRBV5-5	CASSFQDSYGYTF	TGTGCCAGCAGCTTCCAGGACAGCTATGGCTACACCTTC
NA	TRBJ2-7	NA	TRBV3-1	CASSQYSGQGSYEQYF	TGTGCCAGCAGCCAGTATTCCGGTCAGGGAAGCTACGAGCAGTACTTC
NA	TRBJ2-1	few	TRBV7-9	CASRSPDTNEQFF	TGTGCCAGCAGGTCTCCGGACACCAATGAGCAGTTCTTC
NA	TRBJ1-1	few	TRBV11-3	CASSPRDTDEAFF	TGTGCCAGCAGCCCCCGGGACACAGATGAAGCTTTCTTT
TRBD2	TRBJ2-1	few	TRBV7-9	CASSMGLAGGPGNEQFF	TGTGCCAGCAGCATGGGACTAGCGGGAGGGCCCGGGAATGAGCAGTTCTTC
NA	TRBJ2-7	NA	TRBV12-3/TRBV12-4	CASSFFSGSYEQYF	TGTGCCAGCAGTTTTTTCAGCGGCTCCTACGAGCAGTACTTC
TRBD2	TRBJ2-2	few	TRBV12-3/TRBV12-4	CASSSRTSWAGELFF	TGTGCCAGCAGTTCCCGGACTAGCTGGGCCGGGGAGCTGTTTTTT
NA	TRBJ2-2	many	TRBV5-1	CASSLGENTGELFF	TGCGCCAGCAGCTTGGGGGAGAACACCGGGGAGCTGTTTTTT
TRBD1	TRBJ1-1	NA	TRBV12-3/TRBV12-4	CASRGQRGRTEAFF	TGTGCCAGCAGGGGACAGCGGGGTCGTACTGAAGCTTTCTTT
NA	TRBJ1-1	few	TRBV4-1	CASSLMAQENTEAFF	TGCGCCAGCAGCCTTATGGCACAGGAGAACACTGAAGCTTTCTTT
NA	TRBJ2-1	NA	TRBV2	CASKVSQPNEQFF	TGTGCCAGCAAAGTATCACAGCCCAATGAGCAGTTCTTC
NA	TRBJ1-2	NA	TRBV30	CAWSVTGVGYTF	TGTGCCTGGAGTGTTACTGGGGTTGGCTACACCTTC
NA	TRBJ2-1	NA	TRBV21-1	CASSKSIKGRTGRFPNEQFF	TGTGCCAGCAGCAAAAGTATAAAGGGGAGGACAGGGAGATTCCCCAATGAGCAGTTCTTC
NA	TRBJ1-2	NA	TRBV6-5	CASSFPGGGRYGYTF	TGTGCCAGCAGTTTCCCTGGAGGGGGGAGGTATGGCTACACCTTC
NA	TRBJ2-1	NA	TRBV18	CASSPQAVGPQQFF	TGTGCCAGCTCACCACAGGCCGTGGGGCCACAGCAGTTCTTC
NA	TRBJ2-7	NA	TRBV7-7	CASADGLNEQYF	TGTGCTAGCGCCGACGGGTTGAACGAGCAGTACTTC
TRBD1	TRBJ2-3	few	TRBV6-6	CASRDRASTDTQYF	TGTGCCAGCCGGGACAGGGCGTCGACAGATACGCAGTATTTT
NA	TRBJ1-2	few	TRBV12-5	CASGSSYIRGGYTF	TGTGCTAGTGGTTCATCCTATATTCGTGGCGGCTACACCTTC
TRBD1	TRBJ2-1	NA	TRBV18	CASSPRSTGQSYNEQFF	TGTGCCAGCTCACCACGGTCCACGGGACAGAGCTACAATGAGCAGTTCTTC
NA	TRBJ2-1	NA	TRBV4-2	CASSQDPGGGGLSYNEQFF	TGTGCCAGCAGCCAGGACCCTGGGGGCGGGGGATTGTCCTACAATGAGCAGTTCTTC
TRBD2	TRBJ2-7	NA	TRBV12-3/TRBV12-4	CASSPGGLAGVEISYEQYF	TGTGCCAGCAGTCCCGGTGGGCTAGCGGGAGTCGAGATTTCCTACGAGCAGTACTTC
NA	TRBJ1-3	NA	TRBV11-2	CASSLEWGATGNTIYF	TGTGCCAGCAGCTTAGAGTGGGGGGCAACTGGAAACACCATATATTTT
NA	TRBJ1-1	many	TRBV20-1	CSARDPGMNTEAFF	TGCAGTGCTAGAGACCCCGGGATGAACACTGAAGCTTTCTTT
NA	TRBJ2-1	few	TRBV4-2	CASSRNTQGNEQFF	TGTGCCAGCAGCCGCAATACACAGGGTAATGAGCAGTTCTTC
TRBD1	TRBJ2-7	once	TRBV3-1	CASSHSPRTGYEQYF	TGTGCCAGCAGCCACTCTCCTAGGACAGGCTACGAGCAGTACTTC
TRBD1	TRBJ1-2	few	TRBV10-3	CAISVYRDSPVGYYTF	TGTGCCATCAGTGTATATAGGGACAGTCCGGTTGGTTACTACACCTTC